Included here is one T cell receptor (beta chain) sequence, with context. Original methodology: Reference gene primer amplification in the assay estimated nucleated cell counts. Measured with immunoSEQ multiplex PCR; TCRdb has only the in-frame clones, and not every one. Clone size and the V and J calls come from that table; the DNA yielded D and trimming. The sample has some 150,000 clones, 80% to 90% seen once; the top ten hold 2.5% to 4%. The data stem from a study of blood T cell repertoires in COVID-19. Study summary: Sources were T cells, B-cell-depleted T cells, or PBMCs; the material itself was cDNA or gDNA.

V lost 2 bases and J lost 7, with 11 bases in between. Germline loops: CDR1 MNHEY, CDR2 SMNVEV (reference sequence). The CDR3 length is 13 residues. This receptor was identified in a man between 65 and 85 years old with acute or convalescent COVID-19. The J gene is TRBJ2-5, the V gene TRBV27; D perhaps matches TRBD1 (5 bases). The sample comprised peripheral blood. The DNA of the CDR3 is TGTGCCAGCAGTTTAAGCAGGGAAGGGACCCAGTACTTC. Residues: CASSLSREGTQYF.